This TCR beta chain was obtained from a study of blood T cell repertoires in COVID-19. For the study at large: Sites across the United States, Italy and Spain contributed samples from acute and convalescent COVID-19. PBMCs, B-cell-depleted T cells, or T cells were the source of the cDNA or gDNA that made up the material.

CDR3 length: 19 amino acids. Trimming cost V 5 bases and J 5 bases; bases outside gene matches: 18. Germline values: CDR1 MNHEY, CDR2 SMNVEV (reference sequence). While infection was still active, Seattle patients were enrolled and then followed longitudinally. The repertoire was sequenced with immunoSEQ multiplex PCR; TCRdb's copy has only in-frame clones and lacks some. The sample carries approximately 140,000 clones, 75% to 90% recorded once. The specimen sequenced was peripheral blood. The V and J genes are TRBV27 and TRBJ1-6; 7 positions agree with TRBD1. This sequence was found in a woman aged 55-69 years with COVID-19, enrolled during active disease. CDR3 DNA: TGTGCCAGCAGTCTACGGGGACAGATCATTCGTCTGGATAATTCACCCCTCCACTTT. This encodes CASSLRGQIIRLDNSPLHF.